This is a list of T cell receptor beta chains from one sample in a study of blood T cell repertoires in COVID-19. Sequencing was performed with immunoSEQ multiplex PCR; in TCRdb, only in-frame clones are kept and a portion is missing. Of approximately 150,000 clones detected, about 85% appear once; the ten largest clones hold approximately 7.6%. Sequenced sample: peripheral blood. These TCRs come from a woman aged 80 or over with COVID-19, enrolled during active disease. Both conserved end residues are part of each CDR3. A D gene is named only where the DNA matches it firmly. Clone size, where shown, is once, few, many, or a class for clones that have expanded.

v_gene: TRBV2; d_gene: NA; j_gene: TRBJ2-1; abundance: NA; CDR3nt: TGTGCCAGCAGTGTTGGGGGCCCTTACAATGAGCAGTTCTTC; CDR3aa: CASSVGGPYNEQFF
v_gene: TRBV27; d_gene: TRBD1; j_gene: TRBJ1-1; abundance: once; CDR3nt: TGTGCCAGCAGTTTATCTAGGACAGGGGGTAACACTGAAGCTTTCTTT; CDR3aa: CASSLSRTGGNTEAFF
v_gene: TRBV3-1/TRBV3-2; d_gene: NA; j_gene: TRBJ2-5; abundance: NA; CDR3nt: TGTGCCAGCAGCCAAATTCCTCTTGCAGAAGAGACCCAGTACTTC; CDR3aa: CASSQIPLAEETQYF
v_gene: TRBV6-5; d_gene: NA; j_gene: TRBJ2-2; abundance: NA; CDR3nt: TGTGCCAGCACAAGGACAGCGAACACCGGGGAGCTGTTTTTT; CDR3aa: CASTRTANTGELFF
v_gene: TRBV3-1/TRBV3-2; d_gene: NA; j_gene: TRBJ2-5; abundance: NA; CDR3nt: TGTGCCAGCAGCCAAGCGGGGGTTCAGGACGGCCAAGAGACCCAGTACTTC; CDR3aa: CASSQAGVQDGQETQYF
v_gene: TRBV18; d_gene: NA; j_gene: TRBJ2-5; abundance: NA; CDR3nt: TGTGCCAGCTCACCTACAGTGGCCCCGGAGACCCAGTACTTC; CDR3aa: CASSPTVAPETQYF
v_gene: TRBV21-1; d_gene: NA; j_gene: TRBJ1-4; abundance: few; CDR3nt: TGTGCCAGCAGTATTCTTAATGAAAAACTGTTTTTT; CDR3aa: CASSILNEKLFF
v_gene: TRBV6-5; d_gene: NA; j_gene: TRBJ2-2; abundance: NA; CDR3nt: TGTGCCAGCGTCCCGACAGTAGGGGCCGGGGAGCTGTTTTTT; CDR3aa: CASVPTVGAGELFF
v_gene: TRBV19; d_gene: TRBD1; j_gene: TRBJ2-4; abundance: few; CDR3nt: TGTGCCAGTAGTGACAGGGGCCTAGCCAAAAACATTCAGTACTTC; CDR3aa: CASSDRGLAKNIQYF
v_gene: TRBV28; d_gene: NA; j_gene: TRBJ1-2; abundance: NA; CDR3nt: TGTGCCAGCAGTCCCCCTTATTCAGGCCCTAACTTAAACTATGGCTACACCTTC; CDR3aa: CASSPPYSGPNLNYGYTF
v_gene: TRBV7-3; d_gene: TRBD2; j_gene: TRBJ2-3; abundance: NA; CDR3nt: TGTGCCAGCAGCCCCTCCCCCCCAGCGGGGGGAAGATTAGGTACAGATACGCAGTATTTT; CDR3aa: CASSPSPPAGGRLGTDTQYF
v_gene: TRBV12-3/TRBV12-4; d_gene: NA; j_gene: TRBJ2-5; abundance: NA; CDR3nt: TGTGCCAGCATTCGCGACAGGCCAGGGGCCCAGTACTTC; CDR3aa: CASIRDRPGAQYF
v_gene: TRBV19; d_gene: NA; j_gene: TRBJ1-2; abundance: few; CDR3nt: TGTGCCAGTAGTGCGGGAGTCGGGGTGAACTATGGCTACACCTTC; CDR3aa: CASSAGVGVNYGYTF
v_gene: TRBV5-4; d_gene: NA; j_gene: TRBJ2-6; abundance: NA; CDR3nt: TGTGCCAGCAGCTTGCCAGGGCCAGCTGGGGCCAACGTCCTGACTTTC; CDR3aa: CASSLPGPAGANVLTF
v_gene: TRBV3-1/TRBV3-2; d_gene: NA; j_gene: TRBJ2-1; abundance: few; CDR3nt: TGTGCCAGCAGCCAACTCAGGGTCACCGCGGAGTTCTTC; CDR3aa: CASSQLRVTAEFF
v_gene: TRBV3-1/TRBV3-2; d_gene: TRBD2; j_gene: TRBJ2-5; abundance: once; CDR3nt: TGTGCCAGCAGCCAAAGCGGGGGGGCTTCAAAGACCCAGTACTTC; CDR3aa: CASSQSGGASKTQYF
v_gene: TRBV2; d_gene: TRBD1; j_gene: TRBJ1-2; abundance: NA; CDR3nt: TGTGCCAGCAGTGCGGACAGGGGGAACTATGGCTACACCTTC; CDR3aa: CASSADRGNYGYTF
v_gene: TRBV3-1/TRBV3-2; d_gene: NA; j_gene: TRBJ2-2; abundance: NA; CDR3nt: TGTGCCAGCAGCCAGACTCAGCTGGGCGGGGAGCTGTTTTTT; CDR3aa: CASSQTQLGGELFF
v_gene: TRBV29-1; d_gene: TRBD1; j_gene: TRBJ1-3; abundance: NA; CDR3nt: TGCAGCGTCGGAGGACCGGGACAGCCGAGCTCTGGAAACACCATATATTTT; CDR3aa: CSVGGPGQPSSGNTIYF
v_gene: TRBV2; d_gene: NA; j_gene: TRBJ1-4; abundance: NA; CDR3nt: TGTGCCAGCGAAAGTATAACGGGAGGAAAACTGTTTTTT; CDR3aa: CASESITGGKLFF
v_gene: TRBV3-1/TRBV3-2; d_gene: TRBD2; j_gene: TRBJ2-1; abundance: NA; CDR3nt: TGTGCCAGCAGCCCCCTAGCGGGACGGAACAATGAGCAGTTCTTC; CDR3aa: CASSPLAGRNNEQFF
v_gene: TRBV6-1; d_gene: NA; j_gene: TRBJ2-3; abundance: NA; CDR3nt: TGTGCCAGCAGTGAAAGTTTAGATCATACGCAGTATTTT; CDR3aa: CASSESLDHTQYF
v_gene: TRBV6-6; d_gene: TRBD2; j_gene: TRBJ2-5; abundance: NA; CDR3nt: TGTGCCAGCAGTTACCTAGCGGGGGGCCAAGAGACCCAGTACTTC; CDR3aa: CASSYLAGGQETQYF
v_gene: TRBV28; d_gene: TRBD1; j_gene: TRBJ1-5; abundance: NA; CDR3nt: TGTGCCAGCAGGTCGGGGACAGCGGGCAATCAGCCCCAGCATTTT; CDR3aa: CASRSGTAGNQPQHF
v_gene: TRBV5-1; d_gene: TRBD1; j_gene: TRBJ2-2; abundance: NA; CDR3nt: TGCGCCAGCGGGCCCGGGACAGGGGGCCCCGGGGAGCTGTTTTTT; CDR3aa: CASGPGTGGPGELFF
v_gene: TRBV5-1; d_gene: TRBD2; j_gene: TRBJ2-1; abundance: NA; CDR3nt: TGCGCCACCAAGGGGGAGCCTAGCGGGAGTTACAATGAGCAGTTCTTC; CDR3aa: CATKGEPSGSYNEQFF
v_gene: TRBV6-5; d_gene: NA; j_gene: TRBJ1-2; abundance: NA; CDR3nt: TGTGCCAGCAGGAGTACAGGGTTGGGCTACACCTTC; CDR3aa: CASRSTGLGYTF
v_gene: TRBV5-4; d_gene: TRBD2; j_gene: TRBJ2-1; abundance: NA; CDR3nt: TGTGCCAGCAGCGCCGGACTAGCGGGAGGGTACAATGAGCAGTTCTTC; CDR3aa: CASSAGLAGGYNEQFF
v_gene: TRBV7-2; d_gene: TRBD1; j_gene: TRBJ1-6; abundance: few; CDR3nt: TGTGCCAGCAGCTTAGAAGGGACAGGTTATAATTCACCCCTCCACTTT; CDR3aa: CASSLEGTGYNSPLHF
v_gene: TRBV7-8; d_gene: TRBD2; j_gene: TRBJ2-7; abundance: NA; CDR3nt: TGTGCCAGCAGAGAAGGGACTAGCGGAGAACTCTACGAGCAGTACTTC; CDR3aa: CASREGTSGELYEQYF
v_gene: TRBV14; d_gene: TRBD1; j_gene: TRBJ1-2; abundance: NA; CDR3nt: TGTGCCAGCAGCCACCGAAAAGGGGGCAAAGGCTACACCTTC; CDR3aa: CASSHRKGGKGYTF
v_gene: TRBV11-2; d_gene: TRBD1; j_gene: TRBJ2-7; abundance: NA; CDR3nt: TGTGCCAGCAGCTTCCTCCGGACAGGGGCCGACGAGCAGTACTTC; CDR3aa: CASSFLRTGADEQYF
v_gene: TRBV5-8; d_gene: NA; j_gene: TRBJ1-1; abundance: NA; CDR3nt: TGTGCCAGCAGCTTGGCCAGGGCGAACACTGAAGCTTTCTTT; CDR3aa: CASSLARANTEAFF
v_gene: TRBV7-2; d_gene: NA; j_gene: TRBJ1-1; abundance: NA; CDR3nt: TGTGCCAGCAAGGGGGAATTAGTTCGGACTGAAGCTTTCTTT; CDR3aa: CASKGELVRTEAFF
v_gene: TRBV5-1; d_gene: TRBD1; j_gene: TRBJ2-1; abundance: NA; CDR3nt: TGCGCCAGCAGCTCGGGACAGGGGTACAATGAGCAGTTCTTC; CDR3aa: CASSSGQGYNEQFF
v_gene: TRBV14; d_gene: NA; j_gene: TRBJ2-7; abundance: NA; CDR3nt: TGTGCCAGCAGCCAAGAGAGGGGGACCTACGAGCAGTACTTC; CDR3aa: CASSQERGTYEQYF
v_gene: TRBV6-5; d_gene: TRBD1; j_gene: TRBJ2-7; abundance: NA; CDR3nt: TGTGCCAGCAAAACAGGGGGGACATCCTACGAGCAGTACTTC; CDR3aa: CASKTGGTSYEQYF
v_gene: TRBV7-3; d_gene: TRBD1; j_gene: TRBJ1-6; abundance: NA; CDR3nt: TGTGCCAGCAGCTCGACAGGGCCCTATTCACCCCTCCACTTT; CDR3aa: CASSSTGPYSPLHF
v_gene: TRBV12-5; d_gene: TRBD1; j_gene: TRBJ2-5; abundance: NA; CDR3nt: TGTGCTAGTGGTTCACGGACAGGGGGCTGGGAGACCCAGTACTTC; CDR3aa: CASGSRTGGWETQYF
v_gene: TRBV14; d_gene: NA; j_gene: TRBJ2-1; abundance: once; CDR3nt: TGTGCCAGCAGCCTGGGGTGGAGGGAGCCGTACAATGAGCAGTTCTTC; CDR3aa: CASSLGWREPYNEQFF
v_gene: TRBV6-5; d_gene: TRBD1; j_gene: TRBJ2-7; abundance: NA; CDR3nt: TGTGCCAGCAGTCAGACAGGGGGCCTCTACGAGCAGTACTTC; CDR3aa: CASSQTGGLYEQYF
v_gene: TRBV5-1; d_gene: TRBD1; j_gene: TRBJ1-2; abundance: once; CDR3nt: TGCGCCAGCAGCTTGGGGGACAGGGAGCATGGCTACACCTTC; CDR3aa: CASSLGDREHGYTF
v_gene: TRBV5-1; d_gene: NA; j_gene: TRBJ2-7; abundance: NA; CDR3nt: TGCGCCAGCAGCTTGGCCCGGGGTGGAGGGAGTTCCTACGAGCAGTACTTC; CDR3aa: CASSLARGGGSSYEQYF
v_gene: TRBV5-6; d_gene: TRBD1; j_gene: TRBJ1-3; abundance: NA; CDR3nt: TGTGCCAGCAGTCCGACAGGGGCACGGAACACCATATATTTT; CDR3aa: CASSPTGARNTIYF
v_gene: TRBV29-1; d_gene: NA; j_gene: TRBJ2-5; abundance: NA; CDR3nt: TGCAGCGTTGACGGTCCCAAACCAGGGGTACAAGAGACCCAGTACTTC; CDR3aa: CSVDGPKPGVQETQYF
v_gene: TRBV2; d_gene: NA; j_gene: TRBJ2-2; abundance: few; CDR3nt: TGTGCCAGCAGTGAAAACGGGAGAAACACCGGGGAGCTGTTTTTT; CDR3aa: CASSENGRNTGELFF
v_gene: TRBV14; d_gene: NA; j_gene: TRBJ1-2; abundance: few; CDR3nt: TGTGCCAGCAGCCCATTCCAGGTACAGGTGGACTATGGCTACACCTTC; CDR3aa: CASSPFQVQVDYGYTF